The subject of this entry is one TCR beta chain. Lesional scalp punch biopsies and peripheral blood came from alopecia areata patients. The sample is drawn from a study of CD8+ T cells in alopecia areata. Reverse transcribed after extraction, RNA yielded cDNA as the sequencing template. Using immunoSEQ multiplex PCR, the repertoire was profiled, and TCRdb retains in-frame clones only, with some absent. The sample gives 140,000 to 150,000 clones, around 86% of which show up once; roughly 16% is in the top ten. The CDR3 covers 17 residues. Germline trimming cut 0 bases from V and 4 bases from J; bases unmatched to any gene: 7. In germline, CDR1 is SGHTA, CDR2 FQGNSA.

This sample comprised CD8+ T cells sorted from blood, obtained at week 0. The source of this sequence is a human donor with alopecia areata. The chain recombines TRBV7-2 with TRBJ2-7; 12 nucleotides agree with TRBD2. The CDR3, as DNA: TGTGCCAGCAGCTTAGCTTCGACTAGCGGGAGTTGGTACGAGCAGTACTTC. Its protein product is CASSLASTSGSWYEQYF.